One and the same sample provided the 30 T cell receptor beta chains below, sequenced in a study of response to subunit inactivated influenza vaccine. MiXCR, applied by TCRdb to the RT-PCR reads, yields one record per CDR3 protein. Seen here are roughly 700,000 distinct CDR3 sequences, about 14% observed once, and the top ten hold 6% to 8%. Sequencing was performed on PBMCs from blood, taken around 15 days before vaccination. These receptors originate from a middle-aged man who received an inactivated influenza vaccine.

This clonotype has a handful of counts. The V call is TRBV6-1, the J call TRBJ2-3; 12 bases map to TRBD2. V was pared by 6 bases and J by 4 bases, with 8 bases of the junction left unmatched. The V gene's germline CDR1 is MNHNS and CDR2 SASEGT. The CDR3 is 16 residues long. CDR3 bases: TGTGCCAGCAGACTACTAACTAGCGGGGGGCCAGATACGCAGTATTTT. This sequence encodes CASRLLTSGGPDTQYF.

The chain couples TRBV11-2 to TRBJ2-1; 8 bases align to TRBD2. The germline V gene encodes CDR1 SGHAT and CDR2 FQNNGV. J lost 0 bases, V lost 5 bases, and 12 bases had no gene match. CDR3 length equals 18 residues. The CDR3 is CASSQVGGAFSSYNEQFF. The CDR3 nucleotides read TGTGCCAGCAGCCAGGTCGGGGGGGCCTTTAGCTCCTACAATGAGCAGTTCTTC.

This chain connects TRBV4-3 to TRBJ2-7, with 7 nucleotides matching TRBD1. Per the germline V gene, CDR1 is LGHNA and CDR2 is YSLEER. The CDR3 extends over 17 amino acids. After removal of 1 base from V and 4 bases from J, the junction contained 13 bases not matched to a gene. The CDR3 protein is CASSQVRRQGYRYEQYF. The CDR3 region has the DNA TGCGCCAGCAGCCAAGTCAGGAGACAGGGTTATAGGTACGAGCAGTACTTC.

CDR3 residues: CASSDGRRNSPLHF. The CDR3 region has the DNA TGCGCCAGCAGTGACGGACGCCGAAATTCACCCCTCCACTTT. The genes are TRBV10-1 and TRBJ1-6, with no clear D. CDR3 length equals 14 residues. Between the trimmed V and J ends, which lost 3 bases and 7 bases, there was a span of 10 bases. Germline CDR1 reads WNHNN; CDR2 reads SYGVQD (reference sequence).

The genes are TRBV7-9 and TRBJ1-2; 7 nucleotides match TRBD1. The CDR3 contains 14 residues. Germline CDR1 is SEHNR and CDR2 is FQNEAQ (reference sequence). Trimming at V came to 5 bases and at J to 5 bases, leaving 8 bases not matched to a gene. CDR3: CASSLAEGAYGYTF. The CDR3 coding sequence is TGTGCCAGCAGCCTCGCGGAGGGGGCTTATGGCTACACCTTC.

The chain recombines TRBV27 with TRBJ2-1; D perhaps matches TRBD2 (5 bases). The CDR3 length is 14 residues. CDR1 MNHEY and CDR2 SMNVEV come from the germline V gene (reference sequence). Trimming removed 7 bases at V and 4 bases at J, with 14 bases between. The CDR3 sequence is CASTPAGVYNEQFF. CDR3 nucleotides: TGTGCCAGCACCCCCGCGGGTGTGTACAATGAGCAGTTCTTC.

The V gene is TRBV18, the J gene TRBJ2-7; D uncertain. CDR1 KGHSH and CDR2 LQKENI come from the germline V gene. V was pared by 8 bases and J by 4 bases, with 18 bases between. The CDR3 runs to 14 residues. The chain's CDR3 is CASHDSNRQYEQYF. As DNA, the CDR3 is TGTGCCAGCCACGATAGTAATCGGCAGTACGAGCAGTACTTC.

The J gene is TRBJ2-1, the V gene TRBV19, with TRBD1 as a possible D gene (6 bases). The germline gives CDR1 LNHDA, CDR2 SQIVND (reference sequence). This CDR3 contains 15 residues. Trimming took off 6 bases at V and 0 bases at J, with 12 bases between the two ends. CDR3 sequence (DNA): TGTGCCAGTAGCCAATTGGACAGCTCCTACAATGAGCAGTTCTTC. This translates into CASSQLDSSYNEQFF.

This clonotype was found a few times. The chain couples TRBV20-1 to TRBJ2-3; D remains unclear. V lost 1 base to trimming and J lost 5 bases, with 10 bases between them. This CDR3 spans 13 amino acids. CDR1 is DFQATT and CDR2 is SNEGSKA in the germline V gene (reference sequence). The CDR3 nucleotides read TGCAGTGCTAGAGGGTTTACCGGAGATACGCAGTATTTT. This encodes CSARGFTGDTQYF.

This clonotype has just a few counts. V gene TRBV15 combines with J gene TRBJ1-1, with unresolved D. The V gene lost 3 bases and the J gene lost 5 bases, with 16 bases spanning the gap. The CDR3 runs 15 residues. CDR1 is LNHNV, CDR2 YYDKDF, per germline (reference sequence). The CDR3 region is CATSSGRSILTEAFF. CDR3 bases: TGTGCCACCAGCAGTGGTCGGTCCATCTTAACTGAAGCTTTCTTT.

The chain joins TRBV2 to TRBJ2-3, with a possible D match to TRBD1 (5 bases). The germline V and J ends were trimmed by 11 bases and 6 bases, with 33 bases remaining between them. Germline CDR1 and CDR2: SNHLY and FYNNEI. The CDR3 sequence is 18 residues long. The CDR3 sequence is CAFSFYPSSKQVRDTQYF. CDR3 nucleotide sequence: TGTGCCTTCAGTTTCTATCCTTCGTCGAAACAGGTCCGCGATACGCAGTATTTT.

This sequence joins TRBV11-2 and TRBJ1-6; weak D call: TRBD1 (5 bases). The CDR3 is made up of 19 amino acids. Trimming pared 1 base from V and 6 bases from J, leaving 22 bases between. CDR1 is SGHAT and CDR2 is FQNNGV in the germline V gene. Written as DNA, the CDR3 is TGTGCCAGCAGCTTAGGGGCCCGCGGCGGGGGGGTTGGTAATTCACCCCTCCACTTT. Protein sequence: CASSLGARGGGVGNSPLHF.

This clonotype was observed a few times. The rearrangement joins TRBV15 to TRBJ2-1; 10 bases line up with TRBD2. Germline CDR1 reads LNHNV; CDR2 reads YYDKDF (reference sequence). Losses at the gene ends were 0 bases for V and 3 bases for J; bases not matched to a gene: 8. The length of the CDR3 is 18 residues. CDR3 residues: CATSRDYNSGGFYNEQFF. The CDR3 region has the DNA TGTGCCACCAGCAGAGATTATAATAGCGGGGGGTTCTACAATGAGCAGTTCTTC.

The V call is TRBV30, the J call TRBJ2-3, with 12 nucleotides matching TRBD1. This CDR3 spans 14 amino acids. With 5 bases clipped from V and 7 bases from J, the junction kept 7 bases outside the gene matches. The germline V gene has CDR1 GTSNPN and CDR2 SVGIG (reference sequence). In nucleotides, the CDR3 is TGTGCCTGGGCCGGGACAGGGGGCCGATATACGCAGTATTTT. Protein: CAWAGTGGRYTQYF.

The gene calls are TRBV5-8 and TRBJ2-1, with 8 bases lining up with TRBD1. The CDR3 runs 16 residues. Germline V CDR1 and CDR2: SGHTS, YDEGEE. With 2 bases clipped from V and 8 bases from J, the junction kept 12 bases outside the gene matches. In DNA, the CDR3 is TGTGCCAGCAGCTTCGGACAGGGCGGTATGGGCGATGAGCAGTTCTTC. This codes for CASSFGQGGMGDEQFF.

This clonotype turned up a few times. CDR3: CASSQDWSETQYF. The CDR3 region has the DNA TGCGCCAGCAGCCAAGATTGGAGCGAGACCCAGTACTTC. The genes are TRBV4-1 and TRBJ2-5, with unresolved D. CDR3 length: 13 amino acids. Germline V gives CDR1 MGHRA, CDR2 YSYEKL. V lost 0 bases to trimming and J lost 5 bases, with 7 bases between them.

This clonotype was detected only a few times. The chain is built from TRBV12-3 or TRBV12-4 and TRBJ2-2, with D uncertain. CDR3 length: 14 residues. V was cut by 3 bases and J by 6 bases, with 11 bases left in between. The CDR3 protein is CASSFGFGSGELFF. For the CDR3, the DNA is TGTGCCAGCAGTTTTGGTTTTGGGTCCGGGGAGCTGTTTTTT.

V and J are TRBV12-3 or TRBV12-4 and TRBJ2-5; 9 bases are shared with TRBD2. The CDR3 is 14 amino acids. The V segment lost 7 bases and the J segment 3 bases; nucleotides outside the gene matches: 6. CDR3 residues: CASTIGLAKETQYF. In DNA, the CDR3 is TGTGCCAGCACCATCGGACTAGCGAAAGAGACCCAGTACTTC.

This clonotype was counted a few times. V is TRBV15 and J is TRBJ2-7; unclear D gene. V lost 0 bases, J lost 2 bases, and 8 bases lay in between. The CDR3 runs 14 residues. CDR1 is LNHNV and CDR2 is YYDKDF in the germline V gene (reference sequence). DNA of the CDR3: TGTGCCACCAGCAGAGAGATAGGGACCTACGAGCAGTACTTC. Protein product: CATSREIGTYEQYF.

The CDR3 here is CSAIAGAGYNEQFF. The CDR3 region has the DNA TGCAGTGCTATAGCGGGAGCAGGCTACAATGAGCAGTTCTTC. The genes are TRBV20-1 and TRBJ2-1, with 9 positions matching TRBD2. The CDR3 loop spans 14 amino acids. The germline V gene has CDR1 DFQATT and CDR2 SNEGSKA (reference sequence). J was trimmed by 3 bases and V by 4 bases; bases with no gene match: 4.

CDR3 nucleotides: TGTGCCAGCAGCCGATTCCCTTTGCTCTCTGGAAACACCATATATTTT. Protein sequence: CASSRFPLLSGNTIYF. The chain links TRBV7-2 to TRBJ1-3, with D unresolved. CDR1 and CDR2 (germline): SGHTA, FQGNSA. V gave up 5 bases and J gave up 0 bases, with 14 bases separating them. The CDR3 contains 16 residues.

In this sample, this clonotype turned up many times. The genes are TRBV29-1 and TRBJ1-1, with 8 bases aligning to TRBD1. Germline-derived CDR1 and CDR2 are SQVTM and ANQGSEA. The CDR3 loop spans 13 amino acids. The ends lost 4 bases at V and 11 bases at J; junction bases unmatched: 12. This chain's CDR3 is CSVAGQGARWAFF. The CDR3 DNA reads as TGCAGCGTTGCAGGACAGGGCGCCAGGTGGGCTTTCTTT.

V gene TRBV2 combines with J gene TRBJ2-4, with 11 bases aligning to TRBD1. Losses at the gene ends were 7 bases for V and 8 bases for J; bases not matched to a gene: 16. Germline CDR1 SNHLY, CDR2 FYNNEI. There are 17 residues in the CDR3. CDR3 sequence: CASTRPGQGGRGDIQYF. In DNA, the CDR3 is TGTGCCAGCACCCGCCCGGGACAGGGGGGGCGCGGGGACATTCAGTACTTC.

This clonotype was recorded many times. The chain is built from TRBV9 and TRBJ2-7; D is uncertain. CDR1 and CDR2 from the germline V gene are SGDLS and YYNGEE. The CDR3 has 14 residues. V lost 0 bases and J lost 2, with 9 bases in between. CDR3 amino acids: CASSVGPETYEQYF. The CDR3 nucleotides read TGTGCCAGCAGCGTAGGCCCGGAAACCTACGAGCAGTACTTC.

This clonotype was counted only a few times. The genes are TRBV30 and TRBJ2-3; 9 bases agree with TRBD2. The CDR3 runs 17 residues. Per the germline V gene, CDR1 is GTSNPN and CDR2 is SVGIG (reference sequence). Trimming took 0 bases from V and 4 from J; bases not matched to a gene: 11. The CDR3 DNA sequence: TGTGCCTGGAGTGTAGTAGCGGGGGCCCCATCCGCAGATACGCAGTATTTT. This codes for CAWSVVAGAPSADTQYF. Full variable domain (missing parts from reference TRBV30 and TRBJ2-3): SQTIHQWPATLVQPVGSPLSLECTVEGTSNPNLYWYRQAAGRGLQLLFYSVGIGQISSEVPQNLSASRPQDRQFILSSKKLLLSDSGFYLCAWSVVAGAPSADTQYFGPGTRLTVL.

This chain connects TRBV12-3 or TRBV12-4 to TRBJ2-5; D possibly corresponds to TRBD2 (6 bases). The ends were cut back, 4 bases at V and 1 base at J, with 13 bases in the middle. This CDR3 is built from 15 residues. Here the CDR3 reads CASSWGDSPQETQYF. DNA of the CDR3: TGTGCCAGCAGTTGGGGGGATAGTCCCCAAGAGACCCAGTACTTC.

Details on this clonotype: A junction end diverges from the germline sequence, so it may reflect a read error. The V gene is TRBV20-1, the J gene TRBJ1-5; no definite D call. The germline V gene has CDR1 DFQATT and CDR2 SNEGSKA (reference sequence). The CDR3 contains 12 residues. CDR3 sequence: CRASSSNQPQHF. CDR3 nucleotide sequence: TGCAGAGCTAGCTCAAGCAATCAGCCCCAGCATTTT.

This clonotype has a handful of counts. This rearrangement joins TRBV29-1 to TRBJ1-5; D is perhaps TRBD1 (6 bases). The V gene lost 7 bases and the J gene lost 5 bases, with 15 bases spanning the gap. Germline CDR1 is SQVTM and CDR2 is ANQGSEA. The CDR3 totals 13 residues. The CDR3, as DNA: TGCAGCGCCTTAGTCGAGGGGGATCAGCCCCAGCATTTT. Translating gives CSALVEGDQPQHF.

In this sample, this clonotype turned up a few times. The V call is TRBV3-1, the J call TRBJ2-5, with 8 nucleotides matching TRBD1. Losses at the gene ends were 2 bases for V and 5 bases for J; bases not matched to a gene: 7. The CDR3 is 15 amino acids. Germline CDR1 LGHDT, CDR2 YNNKEL (reference sequence). The CDR3 protein is CASSQKDRAWETQYF. In DNA, the CDR3 is TGTGCCAGCAGCCAAAAGGACAGGGCCTGGGAGACCCAGTACTTC.

This clonotype has just a few counts. The gene calls are TRBV5-1 and TRBJ1-2, with TRBD1 identical over 10 bases. The CDR3 is 14 amino acids. CDR1 is SGHRS and CDR2 is YFSETQ in the germline V gene. After removal of 3 bases from V and 9 bases from J, the junction contained 8 bases not matched to a gene. The CDR3: CASSSKPGQGRYTF. CDR3 coding DNA: TGCGCCAGCAGCTCGAAACCGGGACAGGGGCGCTACACCTTC.